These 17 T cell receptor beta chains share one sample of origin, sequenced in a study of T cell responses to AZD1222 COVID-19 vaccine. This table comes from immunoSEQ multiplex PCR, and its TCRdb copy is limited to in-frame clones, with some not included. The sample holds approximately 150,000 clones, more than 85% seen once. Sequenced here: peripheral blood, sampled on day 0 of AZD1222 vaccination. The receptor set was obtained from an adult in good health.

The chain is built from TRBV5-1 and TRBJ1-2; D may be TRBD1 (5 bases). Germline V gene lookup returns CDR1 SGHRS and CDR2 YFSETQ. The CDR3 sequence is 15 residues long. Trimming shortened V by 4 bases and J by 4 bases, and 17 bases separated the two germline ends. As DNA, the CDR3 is TGCGCCAGCAGCATCAGTCCCGACAGATCCTATGGCTACACCTTC. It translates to CASSISPDRSYGYTF.

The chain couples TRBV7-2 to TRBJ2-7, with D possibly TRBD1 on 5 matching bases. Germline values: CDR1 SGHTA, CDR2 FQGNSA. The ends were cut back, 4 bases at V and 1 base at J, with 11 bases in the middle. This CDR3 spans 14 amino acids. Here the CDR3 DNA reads TGTGCCAGCAGCTCTCAGCCAGGGTCCTACGAGCAGTACTTC. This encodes CASSSQPGSYEQYF.

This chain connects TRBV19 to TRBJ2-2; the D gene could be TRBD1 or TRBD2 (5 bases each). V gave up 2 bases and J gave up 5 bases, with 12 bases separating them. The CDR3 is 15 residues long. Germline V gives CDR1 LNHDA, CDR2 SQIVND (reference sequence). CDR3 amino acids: CASSIFKRGTGELFF. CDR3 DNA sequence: TGTGCCAGTAGTATATTTAAGAGGGGAACCGGGGAGCTGTTTTTT.

The CDR3: CATSGGRNEQFF. Here the CDR3 DNA reads TGTGCCACCAGCGGTGGGCGCAATGAGCAGTTCTTC. This chain links TRBV24-1 with TRBJ2-1; no firm D call. Germline CDR1 KGHDR, CDR2 SFDVKD. V shed 7 bases and J shed 6 bases, with 9 bases lying between them. CDR3 length equals 12 residues.

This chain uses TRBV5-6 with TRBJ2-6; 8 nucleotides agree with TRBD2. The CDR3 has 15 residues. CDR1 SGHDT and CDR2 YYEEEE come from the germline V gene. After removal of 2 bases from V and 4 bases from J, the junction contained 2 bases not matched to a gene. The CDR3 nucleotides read TGTGCCAGCAGCTTAGGACTAGCCGGGGCCAACGTCCTGACTTTC. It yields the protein CASSLGLAGANVLTF.

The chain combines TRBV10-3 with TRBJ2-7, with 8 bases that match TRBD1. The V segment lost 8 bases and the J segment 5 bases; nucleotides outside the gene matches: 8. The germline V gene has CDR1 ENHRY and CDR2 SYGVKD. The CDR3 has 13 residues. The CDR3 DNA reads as TGTGCCATCGCGAGACAGGGGACCCACGAGCAGTACTTC. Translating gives CAIARQGTHEQYF.

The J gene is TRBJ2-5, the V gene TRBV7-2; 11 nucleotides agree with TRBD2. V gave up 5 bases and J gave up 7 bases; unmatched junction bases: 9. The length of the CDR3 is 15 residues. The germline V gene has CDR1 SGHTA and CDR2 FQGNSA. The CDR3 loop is CASSVTSGAGGTQYF. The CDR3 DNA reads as TGTGCCAGCAGCGTGACTAGCGGGGCGGGGGGGACCCAGTACTTC.

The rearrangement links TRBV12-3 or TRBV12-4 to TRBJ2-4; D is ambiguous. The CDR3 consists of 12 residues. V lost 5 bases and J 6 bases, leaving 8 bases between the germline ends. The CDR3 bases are TGTGCCAGCAGTCCCCCGACAAACATTCAGTACTTC. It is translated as CASSPPTNIQYF.

CDR3 in amino acids: CSARGLTGGELFF. CDR3 DNA sequence: TGCAGCGCACGCGGACTCACAGGGGGCGAGCTGTTTTTT. V is TRBV29-1 and J is TRBJ2-2, with 9 bases fitting TRBD1. Germline CDR1 SQVTM, CDR2 ANQGSEA. The V segment lost 7 bases and the J segment 11 bases; nucleotides outside the gene matches: 11. The CDR3 runs to 13 residues.

The DNA for the CDR3 is TGTGCCAGCAGTGAATCGGCGAACACCATATATTTT. It codes for CASSESANTIYF. This chain uses TRBV6-1 with TRBJ1-3; D ambiguous. The germline CDR1 and CDR2 sequences are MNHNS and SASEGT. Trimming removed 2 bases at V and 7 bases at J, with 6 bases between. CDR3 size: 12 residues.

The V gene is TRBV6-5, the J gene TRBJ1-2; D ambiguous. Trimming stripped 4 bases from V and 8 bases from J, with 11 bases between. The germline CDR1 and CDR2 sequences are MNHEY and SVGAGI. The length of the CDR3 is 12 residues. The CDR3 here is CASSSVGSGYTF. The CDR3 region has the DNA TGTGCCAGCAGTTCGGTAGGGTCCGGCTACACCTTC.

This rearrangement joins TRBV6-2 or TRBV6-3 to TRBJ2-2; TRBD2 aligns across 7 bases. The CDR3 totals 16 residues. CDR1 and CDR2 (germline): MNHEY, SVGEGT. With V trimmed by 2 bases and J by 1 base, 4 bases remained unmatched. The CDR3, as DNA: TGTGCCAGCAGTTACGTTAGCGGGCAGAACACCGGGGAGCTGTTTTTT. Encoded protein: CASSYVSGQNTGELFF.

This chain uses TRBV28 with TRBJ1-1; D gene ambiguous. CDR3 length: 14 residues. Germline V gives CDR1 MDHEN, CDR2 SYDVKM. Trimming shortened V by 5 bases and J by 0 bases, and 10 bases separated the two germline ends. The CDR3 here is CASSPHGMNTEAFF. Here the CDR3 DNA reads TGTGCCAGCAGTCCCCATGGGATGAACACTGAAGCTTTCTTT.

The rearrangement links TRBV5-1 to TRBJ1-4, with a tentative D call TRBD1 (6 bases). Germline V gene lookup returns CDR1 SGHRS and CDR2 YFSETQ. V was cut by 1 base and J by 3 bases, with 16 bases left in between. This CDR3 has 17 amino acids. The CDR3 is CASSLFHLDRPNEKLFF. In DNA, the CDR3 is TGCGCCAGCAGCTTGTTCCACCTGGACAGACCTAATGAAAAACTGTTTTTT. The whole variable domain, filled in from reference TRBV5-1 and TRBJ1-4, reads KAGVTQTPRYLIKTRGQQVTLSCSPISGHRSVSWYQQTPGQGLQFLFEYFSETQRNKGNFPGRFSGRQFSNSRSEMNVSTLELGDSALYLCASSLFHLDRPNEKLFFGSGTQLSVL.

CDR3 protein: CASSIFPGQGNTEAFF. The DNA of the CDR3 is TGTGCCAGTAGTATATTCCCGGGACAGGGAAACACTGAAGCTTTCTTT. The chain employs TRBV19 and TRBJ1-1; 9 bases agree with TRBD1. CDR3 length: 16 amino acids. Germline V gene data show CDR1 as LNHDA and CDR2 as SQIVND (reference sequence). Trimming removed 2 bases from V and 2 bases from J; junction bases left unmatched: 6.

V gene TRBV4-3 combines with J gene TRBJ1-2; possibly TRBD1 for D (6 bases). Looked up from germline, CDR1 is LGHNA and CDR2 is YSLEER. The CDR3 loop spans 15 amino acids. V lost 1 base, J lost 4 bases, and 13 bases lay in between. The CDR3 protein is CASSQVPTGFYGYTF. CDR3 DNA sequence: TGCGCCAGCAGCCAAGTTCCTACAGGGTTCTATGGCTACACCTTC.

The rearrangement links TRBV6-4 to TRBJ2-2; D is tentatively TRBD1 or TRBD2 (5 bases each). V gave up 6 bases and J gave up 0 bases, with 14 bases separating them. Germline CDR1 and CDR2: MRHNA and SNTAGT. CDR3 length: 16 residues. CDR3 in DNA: TGTGCCAGCAGCGCAGTGGGGGTGGCGAACACCGGGGAGCTGTTTTTT. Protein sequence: CASSAVGVANTGELFF.